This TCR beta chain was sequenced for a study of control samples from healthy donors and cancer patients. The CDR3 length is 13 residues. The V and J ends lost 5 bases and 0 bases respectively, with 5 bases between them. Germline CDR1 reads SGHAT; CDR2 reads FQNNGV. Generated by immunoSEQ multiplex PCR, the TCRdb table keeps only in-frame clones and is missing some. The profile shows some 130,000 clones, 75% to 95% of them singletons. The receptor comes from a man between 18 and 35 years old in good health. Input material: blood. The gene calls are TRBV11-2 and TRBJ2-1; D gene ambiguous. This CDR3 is CASSISSYNEQFF. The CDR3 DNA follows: TGTGCCAGCAGCATTAGCTCCTACAATGAGCAGTTCTTC.